Below, 21 T cell receptor beta chains from the same sample are listed, as sequenced in a study of blood T cell repertoires in COVID-19. Profiling relied on immunoSEQ multiplex PCR, and the TCRdb table lists in-frame clones only, not all of them. Of roughly 200,000 clones listed, approximately 91% are singletons. What was sequenced was peripheral blood. These receptors all stem from a woman between 40 and 55 years old who had recovered from COVID-19.

The V call is TRBV19, the J call TRBJ1-1; D uncertain. The germline CDR1 and CDR2 sequences are LNHDA and SQIVND (reference sequence). V lost 7 bases to trimming and J lost 1 base, with 13 bases between them. CDR3 size: 14 residues. CDR3 in amino acids: CASTIELSNTEAFF. The CDR3 DNA reads TGTGCCAGTACCATTGAACTCTCGAACACTGAAGCTTTCTTT.

This chain joins TRBV19 and TRBJ2-2; perhaps TRBD2 as D (6 bases). The CDR3 extends over 13 amino acids. Germline values: CDR1 LNHDA, CDR2 SQIVND (reference sequence). The CDR3 loop reads CGSGLRNTGELFF. CDR3 bases: TGTGGATCGGGACTCCGGAACACCGGGGAGCTGTTTTTT.

The chain couples TRBV7-9 to TRBJ1-4, with D perhaps TRBD1 (6 bases). The germline V gene encodes CDR1 SEHNR and CDR2 FQNEAQ (reference sequence). The V end was cut by 2 bases, the J end by 7 bases, with 14 bases between. The CDR3 length is 15 residues. The CDR3 region is CASSLQTGRGEKLFF. The CDR3 DNA reads TGTGCCAGCAGCTTACAAACAGGGAGGGGTGAAAAACTGTTTTTT.

The rearrangement links TRBV7-7 to TRBJ2-3; 8 positions agree with TRBD1. The CDR3 is made up of 15 amino acids. V shed 5 bases, J shed 2 bases, and the junction held 6 bases outside the gene matches. Germline CDR1 reads SSHAT; CDR2 reads FNYEAQ (reference sequence). The CDR3, as DNA: TGTGCCAGCAGCCCCCGACAGGGGAACACAGATACGCAGTATTTT. Its protein product is CASSPRQGNTDTQYF.

The rearrangement uses TRBV7-9 and TRBJ2-7; D is possibly TRBD1 (6 bases). The V and J ends lost 5 bases and 0 bases respectively, with 17 bases between them. The germline V gene has CDR1 SEHNR and CDR2 FQNEAQ (reference sequence). The CDR3 runs 16 residues. This CDR3 reads CASSHSLRDNSYEQYF. The CDR3 nucleotides read TGTGCCAGCAGCCATTCTCTACGGGACAACTCCTACGAGCAGTACTTC.

This clone was found a few times. This sequence joins TRBV5-1 and TRBJ1-4; weak D call: TRBD1 (6 bases). Between the trimmed V and J ends, which lost 4 bases and 4 bases, there was a span of 11 bases. Germline assignment: CDR1 SGHRS and CDR2 YFSETQ. This CDR3 is 14 amino acids long. CDR3 nucleotides: TGCGCCAGCAGCGTCGGACAGAGTAATGAAAAACTGTTTTTT. The encoded protein is CASSVGQSNEKLFF.

This chain joins TRBV10-3 and TRBJ2-2, with D possibly being TRBD1 (6 bases). Per germline, CDR1 ENHRY and CDR2 SYGVKD. Between the trimmed V and J ends, which lost 5 bases and 7 bases, there was a span of 11 bases. This CDR3 spans 13 amino acids. The CDR3 DNA sequence: TGTGCCATCAGTTTAGGGGACATCGGGGAGCTGTTTTTT. It specifies CAISLGDIGELFF.

J is TRBJ2-5 and V is TRBV29-1, with D hard to call. Germline loops: CDR1 SQVTM, CDR2 ANQGSEA. This CDR3 spans 13 amino acids. Trimming removed 7 bases from V and 1 base from J, with 13 bases in between. CDR3 bases: TGCAGCGCAATTAGCATAATCCAAGAGACCCAGTACTTC. The encoded protein is CSAISIIQETQYF.

The chain recombines TRBV6-2 or TRBV6-3 with TRBJ2-2; 7 positions agree with TRBD1. The CDR3 is 14 amino acids. CDR1 is MNHEY, CDR2 SVGEGT, per germline. J gave up 2 bases and V 5 bases, and 2 bases lay outside the gene matches. Written as DNA, the CDR3 is TGTGCCAGCAGTAGGGACAGCAACACCGGGGAGCTGTTTTTT. Its translation: CASSRDSNTGELFF.

The table lists this clone with a count of one. This sequence joins TRBV15 and TRBJ1-2, with 7 bases matching TRBD1. CDR1 and CDR2 (germline): LNHNV, YYDKDF (reference sequence). The CDR3 totals 13 residues. Losses at the gene ends were 5 bases for V and 7 bases for J; bases not matched to a gene: 7. CDR3 region: CATSRTGAGGYTF. The CDR3 DNA reads as TGTGCCACCAGCCGTACAGGGGCTGGTGGCTACACCTTC.

The chain links TRBV5-4 to TRBJ2-3; TRBD1 aligns across 12 bases. The J segment lost 1 base and the V segment lost 3 bases, leaving 12 bases of the junction unmatched. The length of the CDR3 is 19 residues. Germline V gene lookup returns CDR1 SGHNT and CDR2 YYREEE (reference sequence). CDR3 DNA sequence: TGTGCCAGCAGCTCCCTCGGGACAGGGGGCCCGATCGGCACAGATACGCAGTATTTT. Translated: CASSSLGTGGPIGTDTQYF. The complete variable domain, with remaining parts taken from reference TRBV5-4 and TRBJ2-3, reads ETGVTQSPTHLIKTRGQQVTLRCSSQSGHNTVSWYQQALGQGPQFIFQYYREEENGRGNFPPRFSGLQFPNYSSELNVNALELDDSALYLCASSSLGTGGPIGTDTQYFGPGTRLTVL.

The rearrangement uses TRBV5-1 and TRBJ2-1, with TRBD2 as a possible D gene (6 bases). V lost 0 bases and J 2 bases, leaving 9 bases between the germline ends. The CDR3 spans 15 residues. In germline, CDR1 is SGHRS, CDR2 YFSETQ. The CDR3 is CASSLEGGPYNEQFF. CDR3 nucleotides: TGCGCCAGCAGCTTGGAAGGAGGGCCCTACAATGAGCAGTTCTTC. The full variable domain, completed using reference TRBV5-1 and TRBJ2-1, is KAGVTQTPRYLIKTRGQQVTLSCSPISGHRSVSWYQQTPGQGLQFLFEYFSETQRNKGNFPGRFSGRQFSNSRSEMNVSTLELGDSALYLCASSLEGGPYNEQFFGPGTRLTVL.

The table lists this clone with a count of one. This chain uses TRBV20-1 with TRBJ1-2; 9 nucleotides line up with TRBD1. The CDR3 runs 14 residues. Germline-derived CDR1 and CDR2 are DFQATT and SNEGSKA (reference sequence). The trim removed 3 bases at V and 4 bases at J, leaving 6 bases unmatched. In DNA form, the CDR3 reads TGCAGTGCTAGTTTCGGGACAGGGAGCTATGGCTACACCTTC. This sequence encodes CSASFGTGSYGYTF.

This CDR3 reads CASSPLGATEEQYF. The CDR3 region has the DNA TGTGCCAGCTCACCCTTGGGGGCGACAGAAGAGCAGTACTTC. The chain carries TRBV18 and TRBJ2-7; a possible D gene is TRBD1 (6 bases). The ends were cut back, 3 bases at V and 7 bases at J, with 16 bases in the middle. Germline assignment: CDR1 KGHSH and CDR2 LQKENI. This CDR3 is 14 amino acids long.

The V call is TRBV7-3, the J call TRBJ2-7, with 7 positions matching TRBD2. The CDR3 is 17 residues long. Germline-derived CDR1 and CDR2 are SGHTA and FQGTGA. J gave up 2 bases and V 0 bases, and 10 bases lay outside the gene matches. CDR3 nucleotides: TGTGCCAGCAGCTTAACGGACGAGGGAGGGCCCCCCTACGAGCAGTACTTC. It yields the protein CASSLTDEGGPPYEQYF.

The chain uses TRBV2 and TRBJ1-3; TRBD1 is a possible D gene (6 bases). CDR1 is SNHLY, CDR2 FYNNEI, per germline. Trimming cost V 8 bases and J 0 bases, with 20 bases left between them. The CDR3 totals 17 residues. CDR3 protein: CASRIVLGQSSGNTIYF. CDR3 nucleotide sequence: TGTGCCAGCCGTATTGTTCTTGGACAGAGCTCTGGAAACACCATATATTTT.

This rearrangement joins TRBV29-1 to TRBJ2-7; D perhaps matches TRBD2 (5 bases). The CDR3 contains 13 residues. V was cut by 6 bases and J by 3 bases, with 15 bases left in between. The germline gives CDR1 SQVTM, CDR2 ANQGSEA. The CDR3 region is CSVTRDRGYEQYF. The DNA for the CDR3 is TGCAGCGTAACTAGAGATCGCGGCTACGAGCAGTACTTC.

The chain joins TRBV7-6 to TRBJ1-1; tentative D call: TRBD1 (5 bases). V was pared by 3 bases and J by 0 bases, with 14 bases between. CDR1 and CDR2 (germline): SGHVS, FNYEAQ. The CDR3 has 16 residues. CDR3 DNA: TGTGCCAGCAGCTTCCAGGGAATCATCCTGAACACTGAAGCTTTCTTT. Translating gives CASSFQGIILNTEAFF.

Points on this clone: The identical CDR3 is also encoded by other nucleotide sequences in the sample. The chain has TRBV9 and TRBJ2-7; TRBD1 is a possible D gene (5 bases). Germline V gives CDR1 SGDLS, CDR2 YYNGEE. The CDR3 totals 14 residues. The V and J ends lost 0 bases and 2 bases respectively, with 9 bases between them. CDR3 sequence reads: CASSVGQGPYEQYF. The CDR3 DNA follows: TGTGCCAGCAGCGTAGGCCAGGGCCCCTACGAGCAGTACTTC.

The V gene is TRBV5-1, the J gene TRBJ1-2; D not resolved. Looked up from germline, CDR1 is SGHRS and CDR2 is YFSETQ. The CDR3 is made up of 12 amino acids. Trimming took off 1 base at V and 4 bases at J, with 5 bases between the two ends. The CDR3 DNA reads as TGCGCCAGCAGCTTGTCCGGCTATGGCTACACCTTC. Translation: CASSLSGYGYTF.

The rearrangement joins TRBV6-1 to TRBJ1-2; D not resolved. Germline CDR1 MNHNS, CDR2 SASEGT. This CDR3 region has 13 residues. Trimming left V 1 base short and J 8 bases short, with 11 bases between. CDR3: CASSEEAQVGYTF. The CDR3 nucleotides are TGTGCCAGCAGTGAAGAAGCCCAGGTGGGCTACACCTTC.